This entry is about one T cell receptor beta chain. Its cognate antigen has yet to be identified. Base qualities are missing; no much larger clone stands one base away. This entry comes from a study of cytomegalovirus exposure and HLA in healthy donors (dated by TCRdb to about 2017). For the study in its entirety: An earlier analysis of approximately 550 of the donors reported about 250 Gb of sequence data and around 120 million unique TCR beta sequences from about 200 million T cells. An early release covering over 500 HLA-typed donors comprised approximately 300 gigabases of sequencing data and tens of millions of unique TCR sequences. In a later genetic analysis, genome-wide SNP genotypes for 398 of the 666 donors were used, and that subset was treated as a discovery cohort. Typing coverage differed by locus: A, B, C, DRB1 and DQB1 were typed in roughly 620-630 donors, DQA1 in about 510, DPA1 in 600 to 610, and DPB1 in roughly 470. To study patterns of TCR occurrence, a later analysis re-analyzed previously published TCR beta repertoires from hundreds of donors and added high-resolution HLA genotyping. High-throughput TCR immunosequencing, statistical association of individual TCRs with disease status, and machine learning were combined to predict cytomegalovirus infection status. The study was designed to test whether signatures of past pathogen exposure could be identified by cataloging public T cell receptors. Five DR-DQ haplotypes were treated as single units for association and clustering because of strong linkage in the cohort. On average, over 200,000 unique TCR beta nucleotide sequences were sequenced per donor among several hundred genotyped donors of the cohort, with roughly 18% of those sequences being non-productive. The T cell repertoires of several hundred subjects were profiled by immunosequencing and related to cytomegalovirus serostatus. Both class I and class II loci were covered by HLA typing, at four-digit resolution. The later analysis used no new phenotypic data to find candidate immune exposures, relying instead on TCR beta sequences and their occurrence across donors. Of the 350 to 450 genotyped donors, roughly 80% were placed in the genetic ancestry cluster associated with self-reported Caucasian donors. Along with the roughly 670-subject first cohort, a separate validation cohort of 120 different subjects was used. Donor age, sex, ethnicity and CMV serostatus were collected together with the repertoire data. Every discovery cohort repertoire had been produced on one sequencing platform. An earlier analysis of some 500 of the donors applied high-throughput TCR beta sequencing to assess whether each TCR beta V gene segment acted as functional or pseudogenic.

The cohort was made up of under 800 healthy bone marrow donors. All cohort members were sampled while nominally healthy, although unrecorded immune exposures were likely present. The donor was CMV seronegative and was included in the group of hundreds of seronegative cohort members. Every donor gave a peripheral blood sample, and the peripheral blood mononuclear cells from that sample were used for TCR beta sequencing. Genomic DNA was extracted from the blood cell samples with the Qiagen DNeasy Blood Extraction Kit. Library prep was done by the immunoSEQ multiplex PCR assay. For the multiplex PCR, a mixture combining 60 forward primers for TCR Vbeta segments and 13 reverse primers for TCR Jbeta segments was used. The CDR3 region of rearranged TCR beta genes was amplified from genomic DNA by a multiplex PCR assay. The Illumina HiSeq System was used to sequence the amplified TCR beta libraries as 87-base-pair reads. The paper's data handling went like this. A later analysis counted about 80 million unique TCR beta chains across the roughly 700 repertoires, and 10 million to 11 million of these chains were shared by at least two donors. Raw reads were error-corrected and collapsed into unique sequences by a nearest-neighbor algorithm in which closely related sequences were merged to remove PCR and sequencing errors. To assign V, D and J gene segments, CDR3 sequences were aligned to IMGT reference sequences. Each retained sequence needed at least a six-nucleotide match to both a V gene segment and a J gene segment. Rearrangements were classified as productive when the CDR3 lacked stop codons and remained in frame with V and J, and all other rearrangements were classified as non-productive. Following IMGT convention, CDR3 was defined as the stretch from the second conserved V-encoded cysteine to the conserved J-encoded phenylalanine. The earlier analysis of about 570 of the donors excluded any sequence lacking an unambiguous match to a single V gene segment. An earlier analysis of fewer than 750 of the donors called V segments functional above 56.7% productive rearrangements and segregating when the between-donor standard deviation exceeded 5%. To diagnose cytomegalovirus status from the catalog of TCR beta chain sequences, a statistical classification framework was built. In a later analysis, V and J genes were assigned by comparing TCR nucleotide sequences against IMGT/GENE-DB human TR gene sequences. A later analysis assigned CDR3 sequences and most-parsimonious VDJ recombination scenarios with the TCRdist pipeline. In a later analysis, every TCR beta chain was defined by the combination of its CDR3 amino acid sequence and its V-gene family, and reads without a unique V-gene family were dropped. In a later analysis, 450 to 600 highly shared, low-generation-probability nucleotide sequences were removed to address suspected cross-contamination and a sequencing artifact. In a later analysis, a clonal expansion index for each public chain was calculated from normalized within-repertoire ranks of inferred template counts. Generation probabilities in a later analysis came from a VDJ recombination model fitted to out-of-frame rearrangements, and those results were checked against IGoR. Hypergeometric tests were used in a later analysis to score TCR-TCR, TCR-HLA and TCR-CMV co-occurrence, with a repertoire-size bias correction applied to the TCR pairs. A later analysis estimated false discovery rates by permuting HLA or CMV assignments 20 times. A later analysis grouped co-occurring TCRs with DBSCAN, adding TCRdist sequence similarity when clustering within HLA-allele-positive subsets. Repertoires with fewer than 30,000 or more than 120,000 public chains were left out of co-occurrence clustering, as were about 5 repertoires with anomalous nucleotide sharing. TCRdb's version of the immuneACCESS table is confined to in-frame rearrangements and falls short of the full clone set. An unresolved V gene accounts for under half of the shortfall where checked; the remainder is of unknown origin. V, J and clone size are those of that table, while D and trimming were read from the DNA. The sample records hundreds of thousands of clones, approximately 80% of which are singletons. The top ten hold 2.5% to 3% of the sample.

Reading the germline V gene gives CDR1 SGDLS and CDR2 YYNGEE. The V and J ends are trimmed by 0 bases and 5 bases, leaving 14 bases between them. Inclusive of the bounding cysteine and phenylalanine, the CDR3 is 15 residues long. Only the CDR3 region is kept as DNA, spanning 45 bases read in frame from base 1. Results and caveats for the whole study, not just this receptor: Cytomegalovirus status was reported to be diagnosed by the classifier with high specificity and sensitivity in both the original and validation cohorts. The earlier analysis of fewer than 750 of the donors excluded some 16 rarely observed V segments, including chromosome 9 orphons, because counts were too low. Because HLA typing was missing for some donors at each locus, association tests included only the typed subset. The 87-base-pair reads could not distinguish some IMGT-functional V segments, including TRBV6-2 and TRBV6-3, so those segments were excluded. A further reported finding was that TCR beta sequences accurately predicted the HLA-A and HLA-B alleles for most subjects in the first cohort. In a later genetic analysis, fewer N-insertions in productive TCRs were reported among donors in an Asian-associated ancestry cluster than the roughly 700-donor mean. Three of the identified cytomegalovirus-associated TCR beta chains were confirmed in vitro to be specific for cytomegalovirus antigens. A cluster of highly shared sequence variants was judged likely to be a technical artifact of the sequencing pipeline. Compared with equally common non-associated chains, HLA-associated TCR beta chains in a later analysis were more clonally expanded and had lower generation probabilities. Correlated functional status among segregating V segments might reflect linkage disequilibrium, but an unknown experimental factor could not be ruled out. A total of 150 or so TCR beta chains were listed by the study as associated with cytomegalovirus. A later analysis found that TCR association rates varied across HLA loci, with DRB1 alleles showing the most associated TCRs and HLA-C alleles the fewest. It was suggested by the authors that the approach could potentially be generalized to other disease states and immunological phenotypes. According to a later analysis, most CMV-associated TCR beta chains appeared to be HLA-restricted, and the HLA associations seemed to be driven largely by CMV exposure. A later genetic analysis associated a missense DCLRE1C variant with V-gene and J-gene trimming of TCR beta chains, and an independent cohort replicated the association. At a false discovery rate of 0.05, a later analysis linked about 16,000 TCR beta sequences to specific HLA alleles. When HLA alleles, especially DR and DQ, strongly co-occurred, attributing TCR associations to individual alleles was difficult. Broadly in line with IMGT annotations, most TCR beta V segments showed up in productive rearrangements about 90% or about 30% of the time in an earlier analysis of about 500 of the donors. This cohort had only TCR beta chains sequenced, and the lack of alpha or paired-chain data limited which features could be detected. Immune exposure information for the cohort was limited to CMV serostatus. While some public TCRs were present in many individuals, most TCR sequences turned up only very rarely across donors. In a later analysis, several top co-occurrence clusters were reported to appear linked to parvovirus B19, influenza, CMV and Epstein-Barr virus. Roughly uniform sequencing depth across donors was assumed in presence/absence analyses, although this assumption may not hold.

What was sequenced was PBMCs. This sequence was found in a man aged 25 to 40 in good health and CMV-seronegative. This chain is built from TRBV9 and TRBJ2-5; a tentative D call is TRBD2 (6 bases match). The nucleotide sequence is TGTGCCAGCAGCGTAGAAAGGGCGGGGCTGGAGACCCAGTACTTC. Its protein is CASSVERAGLETQYF.